A selection of T cell receptor beta chains follows, all from one sample in a study of patients and donors after allogeneic stem cell transplantation. Each CDR3 protein gets one entry after TCRdb re-called the RT-PCR reads with MiXCR. The data show 190,000 or so distinct CDR3 sequences, more than 35% seen once. Sequenced material: blood, either unsorted or a sorted T cell fraction (not recorded which). The receptors derive from a human donor who was either an allogeneic HSCT recipient or a stem cell or donor lymphocyte infusion donor (not recorded which). It is not recorded whose cells these are; they may come from a transplant donor. Each CDR3 is given with its conserved first and last residue. Clone size is stated in some rows and not others, as once, few, many or a class when expanded.

j_call clone_size v_call cdr3_aa
TRBJ2-1 NA TRBV4-1 CASSQLNRDEQFF
TRBJ1-4 NA TRBV3-1 CASSQARLVNEKLFF
TRBJ2-1 NA TRBV12-3/TRBV12-4 CASRLLRANNEQFF
TRBJ1-5 few TRBV20-1 CSARGPNQPQHF
TRBJ2-1 NA TRBV4-1 CASNQGVAGAAYNEQFF
TRBJ1-1 few TRBV3-1 CASSQFGTAVNTEAFF
TRBJ1-1 NA TRBV2 CASSENWDRVVEAFF
TRBJ1-2 NA TRBV7-9 CASSTHPTGGLGVGYTF
TRBJ1-2 few TRBV20-1 CSAPGLSGNGYTF
TRBJ2-7 NA TRBV6-5 CASRSLAGGRYEQYF
TRBJ2-5 NA TRBV21-1 CASSFPTDRKETQYF